These 11 T cell receptor beta chains share one sample of origin, sequenced in a study of OX40 agonist ivuxolimab in advanced cancers. Produced via immunoSEQ multiplex PCR; TCRdb's table is partial and in-frame only. This repertoire shows around 57,000 clones, 80% to 90% found once; its top ten account for roughly 2.3%. The sequenced sample was CD4+ or CD8+ T cells sorted from blood, obtained in a trial of the OX40 agonist ivuxolimab. The receptors come from an adult with an advanced solid tumor such as melanoma, head and neck, liver or kidney cancer.

The rearrangement uses TRBV7-9 and TRBJ1-3; D gene unclear. The CDR3 is made up of 16 amino acids. Germline CDR1 reads SEHNR; CDR2 reads FQNEAQ (reference sequence). Trimming shortened V by 2 bases and J by 0 bases, and 11 bases separated the two germline ends. CDR3 DNA sequence: TGTGCCAGCAGCTTATACTCCCTAAGCTCTGGAAACACCATATATTTT. Translating gives CASSLYSLSSGNTIYF.

The chain is built from TRBV4-1 and TRBJ2-2, with D possibly matching TRBD1 (7 bases). CDR1 and CDR2 from the germline V gene are MGHRA and YSYEKL. Trimming removed 0 bases at V and 8 bases at J, with 16 bases between. The CDR3 extends over 16 amino acids. CDR3 in amino acids: CASSQDRGTAKGELFF. The CDR3 DNA sequence: TGCGCCAGCAGCCAAGATCGGGGGACAGCCAAGGGGGAGCTGTTTTTT.

CDR3: CASSEYGRGHGYTF. In nucleotides, the CDR3 is TGTGCCAGCAGTGAATATGGCAGGGGGCATGGCTACACCTTC. The V gene is TRBV6-1, the J gene TRBJ1-2; 8 nucleotides line up with TRBD1. CDR3 length: 14 amino acids. Unmatched junction bases numbered 5, after V lost 2 bases and J lost 6 bases. CDR1 MNHNS and CDR2 SASEGT come from the germline V gene.

This chain joins TRBV9 and TRBJ1-4; tentatively, D is TRBD1 (6 bases). The germline V and J ends were trimmed by 1 base and 6 bases, with 13 bases remaining between them. CDR3 length: 15 amino acids. CDR1 and CDR2 (germline): SGDLS, YYNGEE. The CDR3 reads CASSVNTGSYEKLFF. The CDR3 nucleotides read TGTGCCAGCAGCGTAAATACAGGGAGTTATGAAAAACTGTTTTTT.

The rearrangement joins TRBV21-1 to TRBJ2-5; TRBD2 is the table's D call, not checked against the DNA. TRBV21-1 is recorded as a pseudogene. The CDR3 extends over 12 amino acids. Here the CDR3 reads CATPGRALAQYF. The CDR3 coding sequence is TGTGCCACCCCCGGGAGGGCTTTGGCCCAGTACTTC.

CDR3 protein: CASSKTGIEQFF. The DNA for the CDR3 is TGTGCCAGTAGTAAAACAGGGATAGAGCAGTTCTTC. The chain links TRBV19 to TRBJ2-1; possible D gene TRBD1, 6 bases. Germline lookup yields CDR1 LNHDA and CDR2 SQIVND (reference sequence). V lost 4 bases, J lost 10 bases, and 11 bases lay in between. The CDR3 spans 12 residues.

V is TRBV5-1 and J is TRBJ1-1; D remains unclear. This CDR3 spans 17 amino acids. Germline CDR1 reads SGHRS; CDR2 reads YFSETQ. Trimming pared 0 bases from V and 0 bases from J, leaving 15 bases between. The CDR3 loop reads CASSLAVLGSMNTEAFF. CDR3 coding DNA: TGCGCCAGCAGCTTGGCCGTCTTAGGCAGCATGAACACTGAAGCTTTCTTT.

The V call is TRBV9, the J call TRBJ2-3; D might be TRBD2 (5 bases). The CDR3 runs to 16 residues. Between the trimmed V and J ends, which lost 0 bases and 4 bases, there was a span of 15 bases. The germline gives CDR1 SGDLS, CDR2 YYNGEE. The CDR3 bases are TGTGCCAGCAGCGTAGGGACTGCAATCCAGGCAGATACGCAGTATTTT. It yields the protein CASSVGTAIQADTQYF.

The genes are TRBV6-1 and TRBJ2-1; TRBD2 aligns across 8 bases. Germline loops: CDR1 MNHNS, CDR2 SASEGT. After removal of 0 bases from V and 6 bases from J, the junction contained 13 bases not matched to a gene. The length of the CDR3 is 18 residues. CDR3 protein: CASSEAHIGTRIRNEQFF. For the CDR3, the DNA is TGTGCCAGCAGTGAAGCGCATATTGGGACTAGAATACGCAATGAGCAGTTCTTC.

The chain combines TRBV9 with TRBJ2-7; the match to TRBD2 covers 11 bases. CDR1 is SGDLS, CDR2 YYNGEE, per germline. With V trimmed by 2 bases and J by 6 bases, 1 base remained unmatched. This CDR3 is 13 amino acids long. The CDR3 DNA reads TGTGCCAGCAGCGTCACTAGCGGGGGCGAGCAGTACTTC. Protein sequence: CASSVTSGGEQYF.

In its sample, this clone is medium-sized. The chain carries TRBV11-3 and TRBJ1-1; no reliable D call. Germline CDR1 is SGHNT and CDR2 is YENEEA. CDR3 length: 13 residues. V was cut by 0 bases and J by 8 bases, with 10 bases left in between. CDR3 protein: CASSLDPRTEAFF. The DNA for the CDR3 is TGTGCCAGCAGCTTAGACCCCCGGACGGAAGCTTTCTTT.